This entry features one TCR beta chain sequence. Its target is not known. Amplification by 5'RACE using constant-segment primers produced TCR alpha and TCR beta cDNA libraries that carried sample barcodes and UMIs. Each CDR3 protein gets one entry after TCRdb re-called the 5' RACE reads with MiXCR. The sample lists fewer than 400,000 distinct CDR3 sequences, over 10% occurring once. This specimen belongs to a study of T-cell memory formation after mild COVID-19. Study details: The study found TCR clusters largely donor specific.

Germline V gene lookup returns CDR1 SEHNR and CDR2 FQNEAQ (reference sequence). The CDR3 covers 12 residues. V lost 6 bases to trimming and J lost 5 bases, with 10 bases between them. Points from the study as a whole: Detection of some responders pre-infection suggested pre-existing cross-reactive memory T cells participated.

This chain connects TRBV7-9 to TRBJ1-2; D is undetermined. The sequenced material came from PBMCs or a T cell subset sorted from them (not recorded which). The sequence came from a man between 18 and 29 years old who had mild COVID-19 (a few samples of this study predate the infection). Cell type and time point are not known. The CDR3 protein is CASSWTDYGYTF. The CDR3, as DNA: TGTGCCAGCAGTTGGACGGATTATGGCTACACCTTC. Using reference TRBV7-9 and TRBJ1-2 for the parts outside the CDR3, the full variable domain is DTGVSQNPRHKITKRGQNVTFRCDPISEHNRLYWYRQTLGQGPEFLTYFQNEAQLEKSRLLSDRFSAERPKGSFSTLEIQRTEQGDSAMYLCASSWTDYGYTFGSGTRLTVV.